This section outlines one T cell receptor beta chain sequence together with its context. Its antigen is as yet unknown. The sample is drawn from a study of shared clonotypes between healthy human individuals. About the study: CD4 naive and memory got three plates each, CD8 naive two, CD8 memory one.

The method was immunoSEQ multiplex PCR; TCRdb's version includes in-frame clones alone and lacks a portion of them. The repertoire has approximately 2.5 million clones, approximately 90% of them found once; the top ten carry around 0.14%. Study results and limitations: Depth was large, yet rarefaction showed that sorted-subset sequencing was incomplete.

Germline-derived CDR1 and CDR2 are SGHRS and YFSETQ. Trimming took off 8 bases at V and 4 bases at J, with 13 bases between the two ends. This CDR3 is 13 amino acids long. The study drew its donors from healthy HIV-negative adults without recent acute infections or vaccinations. The investigators split CD4+ cells into a CD45RA+ naive subset and a CD45RA-negative memory subset. The chain is built from TRBV5-1 and TRBJ1-3, with unresolved D. What was sequenced was naive CD4+ T cells sorted from blood. Subset indicated: CD45RA+ positively selected. This clonotype originated in a man younger than 35 in good health. The CDR3 nucleotides read TGCGCCAGTGTGATGGAGGGCGGAAACACCATATATTTT. Translating gives CASVMEGGNTIYF.